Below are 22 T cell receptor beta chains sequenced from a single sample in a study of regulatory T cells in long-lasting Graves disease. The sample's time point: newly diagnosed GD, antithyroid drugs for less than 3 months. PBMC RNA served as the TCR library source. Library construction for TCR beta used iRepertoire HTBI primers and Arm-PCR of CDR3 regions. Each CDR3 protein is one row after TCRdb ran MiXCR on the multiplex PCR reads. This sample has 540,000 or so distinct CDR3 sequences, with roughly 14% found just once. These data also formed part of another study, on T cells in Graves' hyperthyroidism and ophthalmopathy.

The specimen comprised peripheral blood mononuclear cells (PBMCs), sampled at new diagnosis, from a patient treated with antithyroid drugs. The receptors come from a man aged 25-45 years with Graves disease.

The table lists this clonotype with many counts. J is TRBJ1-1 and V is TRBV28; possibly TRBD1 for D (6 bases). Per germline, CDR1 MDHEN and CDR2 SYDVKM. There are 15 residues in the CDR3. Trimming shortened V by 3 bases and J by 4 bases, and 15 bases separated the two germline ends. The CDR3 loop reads CASSFRGGFGTEAFF. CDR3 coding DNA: TGTGCCAGCAGTTTTCGAGGGGGGTTTGGCACTGAAGCTTTCTTT.

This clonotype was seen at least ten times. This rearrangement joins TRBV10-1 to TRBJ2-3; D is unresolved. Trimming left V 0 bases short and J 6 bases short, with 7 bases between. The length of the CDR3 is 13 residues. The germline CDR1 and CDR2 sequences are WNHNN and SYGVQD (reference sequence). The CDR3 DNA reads TGCGCCAGCAGTGAGTCAGGGATGGATACGCAGTATTTT. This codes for CASSESGMDTQYF.

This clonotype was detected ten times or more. CDR3 sequence reads: CASSPNVINQPQHF. DNA for the CDR3: TGTGCCAGCAGCCCGAACGTCATAAATCAGCCCCAGCATTTT. This sequence joins TRBV3-1 and TRBJ1-5; D is unresolved. Germline V lookup: CDR1 LGHDT, CDR2 YNNKEL (reference sequence). The V gene lost 4 bases and the J gene lost 4 bases, with 11 bases spanning the gap. CDR3 length: 14 amino acids.

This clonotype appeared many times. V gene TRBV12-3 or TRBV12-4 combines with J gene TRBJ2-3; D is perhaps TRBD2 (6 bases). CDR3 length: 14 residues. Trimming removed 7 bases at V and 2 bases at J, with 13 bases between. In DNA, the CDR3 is TGTGCCAGCACCCCGGACTATTTCACAGATACGCAGTATTTT. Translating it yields CASTPDYFTDTQYF.

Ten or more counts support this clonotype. CDR3: CASSLGASSSYNEQFF. The CDR3 DNA is TGTGCCAGCAGCTTAGGGGCATCTAGCTCCTACAATGAGCAGTTCTTC. The chain combines TRBV7-8 with TRBJ2-1; D remains ambiguous. The ends were cut back, 1 base at V and 0 bases at J, with 10 bases in the middle. The CDR3 has 16 residues. Germline-derived CDR1 and CDR2 are SGHVS and FQNEAQ.

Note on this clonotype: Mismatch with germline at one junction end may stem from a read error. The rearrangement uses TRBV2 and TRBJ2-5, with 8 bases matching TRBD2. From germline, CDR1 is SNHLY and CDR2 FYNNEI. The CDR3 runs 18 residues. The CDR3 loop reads CASSQGPTPGLGSETQYF. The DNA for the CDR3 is TGCGCCAGCAGCCAAGGACCAACCCCGGGACTAGGATCGGAGACCCAGTACTTC. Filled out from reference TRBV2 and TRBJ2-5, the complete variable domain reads EPEVTQTPSHQVTQMGQEVILRCVPISNHLYFYWYRQILGQKVEFLVSFYNNEISEKSEIFDDQFSVERPDGSNFTLKIRSTKLEDSAMYFCASSQGPTPGLGSETQYFGPGTRLLVL.

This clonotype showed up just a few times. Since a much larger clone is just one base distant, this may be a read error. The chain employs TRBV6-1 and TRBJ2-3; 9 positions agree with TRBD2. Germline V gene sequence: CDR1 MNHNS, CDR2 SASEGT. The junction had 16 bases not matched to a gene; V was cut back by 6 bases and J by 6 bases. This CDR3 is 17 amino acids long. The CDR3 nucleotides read TGTGCCAGCAGGGAGCGGACAAGCGGGAGGATCGGGGATACGCAGTATTTT. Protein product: CASRERTSGRIGDTQYF.

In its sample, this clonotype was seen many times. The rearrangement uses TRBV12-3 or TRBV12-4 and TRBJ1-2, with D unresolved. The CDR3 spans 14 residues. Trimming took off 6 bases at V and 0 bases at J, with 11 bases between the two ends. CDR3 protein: CASSRTQANYGYTF. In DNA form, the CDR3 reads TGTGCCAGCAGCCGGACCCAAGCTAACTATGGCTACACCTTC.

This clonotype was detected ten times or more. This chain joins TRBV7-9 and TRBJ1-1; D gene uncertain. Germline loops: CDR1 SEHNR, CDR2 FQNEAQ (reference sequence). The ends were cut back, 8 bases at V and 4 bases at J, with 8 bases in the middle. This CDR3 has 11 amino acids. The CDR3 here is CASEEGTEAFF. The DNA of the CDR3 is TGTGCCAGCGAGGAAGGCACTGAAGCTTTCTTT. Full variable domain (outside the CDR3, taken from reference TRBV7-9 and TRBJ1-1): DTGVSQNPRHKITKRGQNVTFRCDPISEHNRLYWYRQTLGQGPEFLTYFQNEAQLEKSRLLSDRFSAERPKGSFSTLEIQRTEQGDSAMYLCASEEGTEAFFGQGTRLTVV.

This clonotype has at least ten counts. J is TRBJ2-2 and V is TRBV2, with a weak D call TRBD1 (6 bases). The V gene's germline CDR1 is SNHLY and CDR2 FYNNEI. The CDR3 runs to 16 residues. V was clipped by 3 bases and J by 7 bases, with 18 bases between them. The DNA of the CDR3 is TGTGCCAGCAGTGACCGGGTCAGGGGTCTGGACGGGGAGCTGTTTTTT. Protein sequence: CASSDRVRGLDGELFF.

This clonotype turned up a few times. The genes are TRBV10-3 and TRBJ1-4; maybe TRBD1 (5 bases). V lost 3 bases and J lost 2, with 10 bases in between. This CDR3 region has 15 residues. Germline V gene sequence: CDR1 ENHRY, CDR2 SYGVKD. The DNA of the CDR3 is TGTGCCATCAGTGACAGGGCTGGGACTAATGAAAAACTGTTTTTT. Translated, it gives CAISDRAGTNEKLFF.

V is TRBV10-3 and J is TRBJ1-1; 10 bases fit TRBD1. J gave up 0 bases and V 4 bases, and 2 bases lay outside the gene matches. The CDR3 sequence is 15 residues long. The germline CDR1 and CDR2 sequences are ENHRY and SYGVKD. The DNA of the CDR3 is TGTGCCATCAGTGGGGGACAGGGGTTGAACACTGAAGCTTTCTTT. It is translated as CAISGGQGLNTEAFF.

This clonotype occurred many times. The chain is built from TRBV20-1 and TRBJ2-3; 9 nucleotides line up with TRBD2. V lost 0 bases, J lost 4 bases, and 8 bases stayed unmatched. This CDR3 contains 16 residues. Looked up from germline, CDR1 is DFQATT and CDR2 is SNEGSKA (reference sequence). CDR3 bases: TGCAGTGCTAGAGATGTCGAGCGGGAGGAGGCAGATACGCAGTATTTT. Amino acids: CSARDVEREEADTQYF.

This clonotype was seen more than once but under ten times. The CDR3 DNA reads TGTGCCAGTAGCAGGAGGGGCAGCTCCTACGAGCAGTACTTC. It encodes CASSRRGSSYEQYF. The chain uses TRBV19 and TRBJ2-7; D perhaps matches TRBD2 (6 bases). The CDR3 loop spans 14 amino acids. V gave up 6 bases and J gave up 0 bases, with 12 bases separating them. Per germline, CDR1 LNHDA and CDR2 SQIVND (reference sequence).

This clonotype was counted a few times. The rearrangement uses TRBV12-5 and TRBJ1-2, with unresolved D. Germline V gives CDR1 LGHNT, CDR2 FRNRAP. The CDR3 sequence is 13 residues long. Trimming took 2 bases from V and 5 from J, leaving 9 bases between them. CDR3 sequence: CASGLPAPYGYTF. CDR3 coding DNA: TGTGCTAGTGGTTTGCCCGCCCCTTATGGCTACACCTTC.

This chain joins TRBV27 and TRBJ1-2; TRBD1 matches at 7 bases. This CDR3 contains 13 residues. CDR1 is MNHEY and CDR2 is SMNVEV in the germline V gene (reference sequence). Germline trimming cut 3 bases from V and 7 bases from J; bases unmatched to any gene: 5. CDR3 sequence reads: CASSFGQESGYTF. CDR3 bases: TGTGCCAGCAGTTTTGGACAGGAGAGTGGCTACACCTTC.

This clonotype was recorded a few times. DNA of the CDR3: TGTGCCAGTAGTTGGACAGCAACGGGTGGCTACACCTTC. Encoded protein: CASSWTATGGYTF. The chain is built from TRBV19 and TRBJ1-2; tentatively, D is TRBD1 (6 bases). Deletions cut 5 bases from V and 7 bases from J, with 14 bases between. The CDR3 runs to 13 residues. Germline lookup yields CDR1 LNHDA and CDR2 SQIVND (reference sequence).

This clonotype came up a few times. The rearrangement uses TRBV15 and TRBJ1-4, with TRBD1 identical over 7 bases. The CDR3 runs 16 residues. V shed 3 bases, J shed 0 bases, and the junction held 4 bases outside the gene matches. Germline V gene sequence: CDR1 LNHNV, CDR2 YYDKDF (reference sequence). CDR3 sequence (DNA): TGTGCCACCAGCAGTCCCCAGGGGGCAACTAATGAAAAACTGTTTTTT. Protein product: CATSSPQGATNEKLFF.

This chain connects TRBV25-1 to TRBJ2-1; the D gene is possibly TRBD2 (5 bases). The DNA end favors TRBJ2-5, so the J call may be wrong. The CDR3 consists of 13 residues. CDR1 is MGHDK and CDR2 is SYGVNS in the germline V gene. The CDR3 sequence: CASSVEGWETQYF. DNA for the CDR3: TGTGCCAGCAGTGTCGAGGGTTGGGAGACCCAGTACTTC.

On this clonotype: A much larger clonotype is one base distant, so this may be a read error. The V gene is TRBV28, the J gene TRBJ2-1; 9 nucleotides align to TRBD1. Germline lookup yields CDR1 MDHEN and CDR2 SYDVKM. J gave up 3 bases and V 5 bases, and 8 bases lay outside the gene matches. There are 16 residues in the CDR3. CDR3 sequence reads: CASSETGTGIYNEQFF. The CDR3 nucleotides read TGTGCCAGCAGTGAGACCGGGACAGGGATCTACAATGAGCAGTTCTTC.

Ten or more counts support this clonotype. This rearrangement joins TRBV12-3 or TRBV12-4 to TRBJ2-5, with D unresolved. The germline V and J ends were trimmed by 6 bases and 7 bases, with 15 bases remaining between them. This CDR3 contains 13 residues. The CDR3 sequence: CASSSEGWGTQYF. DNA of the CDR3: TGTGCCAGCAGCTCGGAAGGTTGGGGGACCCAGTACTTC.

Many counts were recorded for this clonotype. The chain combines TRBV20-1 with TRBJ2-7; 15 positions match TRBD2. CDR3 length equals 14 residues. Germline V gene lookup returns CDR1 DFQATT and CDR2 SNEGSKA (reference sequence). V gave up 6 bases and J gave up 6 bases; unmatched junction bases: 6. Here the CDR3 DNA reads TGCAGTGCCCCGGGACTAGCGGGAGGACCCGAGCAGTACTTC. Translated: CSAPGLAGGPEQYF.